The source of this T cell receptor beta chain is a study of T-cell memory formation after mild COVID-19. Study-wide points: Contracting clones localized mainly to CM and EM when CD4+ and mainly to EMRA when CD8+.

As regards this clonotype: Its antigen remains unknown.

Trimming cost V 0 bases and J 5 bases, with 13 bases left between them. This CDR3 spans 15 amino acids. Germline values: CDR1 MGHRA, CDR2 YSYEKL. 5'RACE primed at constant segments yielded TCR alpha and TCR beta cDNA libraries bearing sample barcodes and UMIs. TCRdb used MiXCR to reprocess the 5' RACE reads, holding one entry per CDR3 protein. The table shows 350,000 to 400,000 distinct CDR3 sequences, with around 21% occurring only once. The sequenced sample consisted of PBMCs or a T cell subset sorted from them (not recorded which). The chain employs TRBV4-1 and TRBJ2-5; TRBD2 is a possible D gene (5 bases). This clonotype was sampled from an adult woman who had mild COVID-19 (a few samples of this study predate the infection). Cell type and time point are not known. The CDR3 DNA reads TGCGCCAGCAGCCAAGAAGGACTGGCGAGGGAGACCCAGTACTTC. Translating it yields CASSQEGLARETQYF.